Listed below are T cell receptor beta chains from one sample, sequenced in a study of shared clonotypes between healthy human individuals. Clones were sequenced by immunoSEQ multiplex PCR, and TCRdb holds only the in-frame ones, with some missing. Of some 1 million clones in the sample, about 80% were seen once. Material for sequencing was memory CD4+ T cells sorted from blood. All receptors come from a man younger than 35 in good health. Each CDR3 is given with its conserved first and last residue. Each record gives: J gene, D gene, V gene, clone size, CDR3 protein, CDR3 DNA. D genes are given only for firm matches. The size of a clone is reported for some rows only, either as once, few or many, or as a class for expanded clones.

j_gene: TRBJ1-1; d_gene: TRBD1; v_gene: TRBV5-1; abundance: .; CDR3aa: CASSATGAGTEAFF; CDR3nt: TGCGCCAGCAGCGCAACAGGGGCGGGCACTGAAGCTTTCTTT
j_gene: TRBJ1-2; d_gene: .; v_gene: TRBV27; abundance: .; CDR3aa: CASSSGLGGYTF; CDR3nt: TGTGCCAGCAGTTCAGGGTTGGGTGGCTACACCTTC
j_gene: TRBJ1-1; d_gene: .; v_gene: TRBV18; abundance: .; CDR3aa: CASSPTDAMNTEAFF; CDR3nt: TGTGCCAGCTCACCAACGGACGCCATGAACACTGAAGCTTTCTTT
j_gene: TRBJ2-2; d_gene: .; v_gene: TRBV6-1; abundance: few; CDR3aa: CASSEYSGTGELFF; CDR3nt: TGTGCCAGCAGTGAGTACAGTGGAACCGGGGAGCTGTTTTTT
j_gene: TRBJ2-7; d_gene: .; v_gene: TRBV5-1; abundance: .; CDR3aa: CASSLQSNEQYF; CDR3nt: TGCGCCAGCAGCTTGCAGTCAAACGAGCAGTACTTC
j_gene: TRBJ1-1; d_gene: .; v_gene: TRBV18; abundance: .; CDR3aa: CASSSLADGTQWDTEAFF; CDR3nt: TGTGCCAGCTCATCGCTCGCCGACGGGACCCAATGGGACACTGAAGCTTTCTTT
j_gene: TRBJ1-1; d_gene: .; v_gene: TRBV30; abundance: .; CDR3aa: CAWTQGGTEAFF; CDR3nt: TGTGCCTGGACCCAGGGAGGCACTGAAGCTTTCTTT
j_gene: TRBJ1-4; d_gene: .; v_gene: TRBV4-2; abundance: once; CDR3aa: CASSPDGGNEKLFF; CDR3nt: TGTGCCAGCAGCCCGGACGGGGGGAATGAAAAACTGTTTTTT
j_gene: TRBJ2-7; d_gene: .; v_gene: TRBV21-1; abundance: .; CDR3aa: CASSVGRVSSYEQYF; CDR3nt: TGTGCCAGCAGCGTAGGACGGGTAAGCTCGTACGAGCAGTACTTC
j_gene: TRBJ2-7; d_gene: .; v_gene: TRBV6-1; abundance: once; CDR3aa: CASSEQYHEQYF; CDR3nt: TGTGCCAGCAGTGAACAGTACCACGAGCAGTACTTC
j_gene: TRBJ2-1; d_gene: .; v_gene: TRBV11-2; abundance: .; CDR3aa: CASSQIGLWGGQFNEQFF; CDR3nt: TGTGCCAGCAGCCAAATTGGGCTTTGGGGGGGACAGTTCAATGAGCAGTTCTTC
j_gene: TRBJ2-2; d_gene: .; v_gene: TRBV5-1; abundance: .; CDR3aa: CASSLAGTNTGELFF; CDR3nt: TGCGCCAGCAGCTTGGCCGGGACAAACACCGGGGAGCTGTTTTTT
j_gene: TRBJ2-1; d_gene: .; v_gene: TRBV9; abundance: .; CDR3aa: CASSPRDLYNEQFF; CDR3nt: TGTGCCAGCAGCCCCCGGGATCTCTACAATGAGCAGTTCTTC
j_gene: TRBJ1-2; d_gene: TRBD1; v_gene: TRBV7-2; abundance: .; CDR3aa: CASTPGQGTYGYTF; CDR3nt: TGTGCCAGCACCCCGGGACAGGGGACTTACGGCTACACCTTC
j_gene: TRBJ2-7; d_gene: .; v_gene: TRBV7-3; abundance: .; CDR3aa: CASSHDYSYEQYF; CDR3nt: TGTGCCAGCAGCCACGATTATAGCTACGAGCAGTACTTC
j_gene: TRBJ2-3; d_gene: .; v_gene: TRBV4-3; abundance: .; CDR3aa: CASSHGYTDTQYF; CDR3nt: TGCGCCAGCAGCCATGGCTACACAGATACGCAGTATTTT
j_gene: TRBJ2-7; d_gene: .; v_gene: TRBV19; abundance: .; CDR3aa: CASSIGTGYEQYF; CDR3nt: TGTGCCAGTAGTATTGGGACTGGCTACGAGCAGTACTTC
j_gene: TRBJ1-5; d_gene: .; v_gene: TRBV19; abundance: .; CDR3aa: CASSRGPVGRIDQPQHF; CDR3nt: TGTGCCAGTAGTAGGGGACCGGTAGGCAGAATTGATCAGCCCCAGCATTTT
j_gene: TRBJ1-2; d_gene: .; v_gene: TRBV7-9; abundance: .; CDR3aa: CASSSNQGLGGYTF; CDR3nt: TGTGCCAGCAGCTCAAACCAGGGGCTTGGTGGCTACACCTTC
j_gene: TRBJ2-3; d_gene: .; v_gene: TRBV7-2; abundance: once; CDR3aa: CASSLVSGRADTQYF; CDR3nt: TGTGCCAGCAGCTTAGTAAGCGGTAGGGCAGATACGCAGTATTTT
j_gene: TRBJ1-5; d_gene: .; v_gene: TRBV2; abundance: .; CDR3aa: CASSGDNQPQHF; CDR3nt: TGTGCCAGCAGTGGGGACAATCAGCCCCAGCATTTT
j_gene: TRBJ1-2; d_gene: .; v_gene: TRBV10-3; abundance: .; CDR3aa: CAISESWQQGYTF; CDR3nt: TGTGCCATCAGTGAGTCATGGCAACAAGGCTACACCTTC
j_gene: TRBJ2-3; d_gene: TRBD1; v_gene: TRBV5-1; abundance: .; CDR3aa: CASSTEGANSDTQYF; CDR3nt: TGCGCCAGCAGCACCGAGGGGGCTAACTCGGATACGCAGTATTTT
j_gene: TRBJ1-2; d_gene: .; v_gene: TRBV12-5; abundance: .; CDR3aa: CASGLVPPDSDYGYTF; CDR3nt: TGTGCTAGTGGTTTGGTCCCCCCGGATTCAGACTATGGCTACACCTTC
j_gene: TRBJ2-1; d_gene: .; v_gene: TRBV5-6; abundance: .; CDR3aa: CASSLVGGEFF; CDR3nt: TGTGCCAGCAGCTTGGTTGGTGGGGAGTTCTTC
j_gene: TRBJ2-3; d_gene: .; v_gene: TRBV18; abundance: .; CDR3aa: CASSPKGTDNTDTQYF; CDR3nt: TGTGCCAGCTCACCAAAGGGGACGGACAACACAGATACGCAGTATTTT
j_gene: TRBJ1-5; d_gene: .; v_gene: TRBV6-1; abundance: .; CDR3aa: CAIPGHGSNQPQHF; CDR3nt: TGTGCCATCCCAGGACACGGCAGCAATCAGCCCCAGCATTTT
j_gene: TRBJ1-6; d_gene: TRBD1; v_gene: TRBV7-2; abundance: .; CDR3aa: CASSSRGQPNSPLHF; CDR3nt: TGTGCCAGCAGCTCCCGGGGACAGCCTAATTCACCCCTCCACTTT
j_gene: TRBJ2-3; d_gene: .; v_gene: TRBV10-1; abundance: .; CDR3aa: CASSELAGTDTQYF; CDR3nt: TGCGCCAGCAGTGAGCTGGCAGGAACAGATACGCAGTATTTT
j_gene: TRBJ2-5; d_gene: .; v_gene: TRBV5-1; abundance: .; CDR3aa: CASSLVGRNEETQYF; CDR3nt: TGCGCCAGCAGCTTGGTTGGCAGGAACGAAGAGACCCAGTACTTC
j_gene: TRBJ2-1; d_gene: TRBD1; v_gene: TRBV30; abundance: .; CDR3aa: CAWGTGNEQFF; CDR3nt: TGTGCCTGGGGGACAGGAAATGAGCAGTTCTTC
j_gene: TRBJ2-1; d_gene: .; v_gene: TRBV10-3; abundance: few; CDR3aa: CAISEGGSEQFF; CDR3nt: TGTGCCATCAGTGAGGGTGGGAGTGAGCAGTTCTTC
j_gene: TRBJ2-3; d_gene: .; v_gene: TRBV9; abundance: .; CDR3aa: CASGAGTLADTQYF; CDR3nt: TGTGCCAGCGGGGCAGGAACACTTGCAGATACGCAGTATTTT
j_gene: TRBJ2-5; d_gene: TRBD2; v_gene: TRBV4-3; abundance: .; CDR3aa: CASSQGPGGGQYF; CDR3nt: TGCGCCAGCAGCCAAGGGCCGGGGGGTGGCCAGTACTTC
j_gene: TRBJ2-7; d_gene: .; v_gene: TRBV7-2; abundance: .; CDR3aa: CASSFTGSSYEQYF; CDR3nt: TGTGCCAGCAGCTTTACAGGGTCCTCCTACGAGCAGTACTTC
j_gene: TRBJ2-3; d_gene: TRBD2; v_gene: TRBV7-9; abundance: .; CDR3aa: CASSLAAGGNPSTDTQYF; CDR3nt: TGTGCCAGCAGCTTAGCGGCGGGAGGGAACCCTAGCACAGATACGCAGTATTTT
j_gene: TRBJ1-1; d_gene: .; v_gene: TRBV19; abundance: .; CDR3aa: CASSPQGAHTEAFF; CDR3nt: TGTGCCAGTAGTCCCCAGGGAGCCCACACTGAAGCTTTCTTT
j_gene: TRBJ2-7; d_gene: .; v_gene: TRBV7-2; abundance: .; CDR3aa: CASSRLPSSYEQYF; CDR3nt: TGTGCCAGCAGCCGACTACCGAGCTCCTACGAGCAGTACTTC
j_gene: TRBJ2-1; d_gene: .; v_gene: TRBV2; abundance: .; CDR3aa: CASTEGLYNEQFF; CDR3nt: TGTGCCAGCACAGAGGGCCTTTACAATGAGCAGTTCTTC
j_gene: TRBJ1-6; d_gene: .; v_gene: TRBV5-1; abundance: .; CDR3aa: CASSSDRTYNSPLHF; CDR3nt: TGCGCCAGCAGCTCCGACAGAACCTATAATTCACCCCTCCACTTT
j_gene: TRBJ2-6; d_gene: .; v_gene: TRBV10-2; abundance: .; CDR3aa: CASSEPGRQGANVLTF; CDR3nt: TGCGCCAGCAGTGAGCCAGGGAGACAAGGGGCCAACGTCCTGACTTTC
j_gene: TRBJ2-5; d_gene: .; v_gene: TRBV29-1; abundance: .; CDR3aa: CSVEYRGGETQYF; CDR3nt: TGCAGCGTTGAATACCGGGGCGGCGAGACCCAGTACTTC
j_gene: TRBJ2-2; d_gene: .; v_gene: TRBV19; abundance: .; CDR3aa: CASMRSGELFF; CDR3nt: TGTGCCAGTATGAGGTCCGGGGAGCTGTTTTTT
j_gene: TRBJ2-7; d_gene: .; v_gene: TRBV10-2; abundance: .; CDR3aa: CASSEWIQGIEQYF; CDR3nt: TGCGCCAGCAGTGAGTGGATACAGGGAATCGAGCAGTACTTC
j_gene: TRBJ2-4; d_gene: .; v_gene: TRBV7-9; abundance: .; CDR3aa: CASSPTSQDIQYF; CDR3nt: TGTGCCAGCAGCCCGACTAGTCAGGACATTCAGTACTTC
j_gene: TRBJ2-5; d_gene: .; v_gene: TRBV6-6; abundance: .; CDR3aa: CASRGGEVKTQYF; CDR3nt: TGTGCCAGCAGGGGGGGTGAGGTCAAGACCCAGTACTTC
j_gene: TRBJ2-5; d_gene: .; v_gene: TRBV7-2; abundance: .; CDR3aa: CASSRASTGEETQYF; CDR3nt: TGTGCCAGCAGCCGGGCTTCGACAGGAGAAGAGACCCAGTACTTC
j_gene: TRBJ2-3; d_gene: .; v_gene: TRBV5-1; abundance: .; CDR3aa: CASSLGGGARDTQYF; CDR3nt: TGCGCCAGCAGCTTGGGAGGGGGGGCCCGAGATACGCAGTATTTT
j_gene: TRBJ1-2; d_gene: TRBD1; v_gene: TRBV13; abundance: .; CDR3aa: CASSYRTGVLAYGYTF; CDR3nt: TGTGCCAGCAGTTACCGTACAGGGGTTCTGGCCTATGGCTACACCTTC
j_gene: TRBJ1-1; d_gene: .; v_gene: TRBV2; abundance: .; CDR3aa: CASSGPPGKRDTEAFF; CDR3nt: TGTGCCAGCAGTGGTCCCCCCGGGAAGAGGGACACTGAAGCTTTCTTT
j_gene: TRBJ2-7; d_gene: .; v_gene: TRBV5-6; abundance: .; CDR3aa: CASSLLFGQHYEQYF; CDR3nt: TGTGCCAGCAGCTTGCTATTTGGGCAGCACTACGAGCAGTACTTC
j_gene: TRBJ2-3; d_gene: .; v_gene: TRBV5-4; abundance: .; CDR3aa: CASSLGGGPDTQYF; CDR3nt: TGTGCCAGCAGCTTGGGGGGCGGACCAGATACGCAGTATTTT
j_gene: TRBJ2-4; d_gene: TRBD2; v_gene: TRBV5-1; abundance: .; CDR3aa: CASSLNVAGGWNIQYF; CDR3nt: TGCGCCAGCAGCTTGAATGTAGCGGGAGGGTGGAACATTCAGTACTTC
j_gene: TRBJ2-2; d_gene: TRBD1; v_gene: TRBV11-2; abundance: .; CDR3aa: CASTSTFYGTGNTGELFF; CDR3nt: TGTGCCAGCACCTCTACCTTCTACGGGACAGGGAACACCGGGGAGCTGTTTTTT